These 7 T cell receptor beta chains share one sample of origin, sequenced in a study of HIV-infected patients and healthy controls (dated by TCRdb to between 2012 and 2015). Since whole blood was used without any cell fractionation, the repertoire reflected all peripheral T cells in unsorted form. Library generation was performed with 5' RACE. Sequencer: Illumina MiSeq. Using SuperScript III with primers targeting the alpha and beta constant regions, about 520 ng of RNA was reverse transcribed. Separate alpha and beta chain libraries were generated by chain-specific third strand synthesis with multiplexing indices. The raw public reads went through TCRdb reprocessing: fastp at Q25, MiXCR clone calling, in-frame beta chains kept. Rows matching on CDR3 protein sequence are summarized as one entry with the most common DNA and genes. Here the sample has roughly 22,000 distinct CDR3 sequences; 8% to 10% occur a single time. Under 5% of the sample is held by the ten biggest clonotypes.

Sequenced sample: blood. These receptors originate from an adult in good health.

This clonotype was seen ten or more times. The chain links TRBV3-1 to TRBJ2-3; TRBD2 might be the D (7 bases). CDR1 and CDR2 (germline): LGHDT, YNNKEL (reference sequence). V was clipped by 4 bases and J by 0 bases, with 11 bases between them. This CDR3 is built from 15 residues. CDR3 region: CASSRGGPSTDTQYF. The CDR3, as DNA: TGTGCCAGCAGCCGCGGGGGCCCTAGCACAGATACGCAGTATTTT.

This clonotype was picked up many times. The CDR3: CASSASLAGGADTQYF. Written as DNA, the CDR3 is TGTGCCAGCAGTGCCTCCCTAGCGGGGGGGGCAGATACGCAGTATTTT. The chain is built from TRBV6-4 and TRBJ2-3, with TRBD2 matching over 12 bases. Germline V gives CDR1 MRHNA, CDR2 SNTAGT. J gave up 4 bases and V 4 bases, and 6 bases lay outside the gene matches. The CDR3 contains 16 residues.

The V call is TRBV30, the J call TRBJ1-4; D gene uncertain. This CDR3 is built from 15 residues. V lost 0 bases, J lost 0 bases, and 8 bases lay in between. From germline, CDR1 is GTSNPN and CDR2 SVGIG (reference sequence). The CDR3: CAWSVLSATNEKLFF. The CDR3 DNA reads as TGTGCCTGGAGTGTACTGTCAGCAACTAATGAAAAACTGTTTTTT.

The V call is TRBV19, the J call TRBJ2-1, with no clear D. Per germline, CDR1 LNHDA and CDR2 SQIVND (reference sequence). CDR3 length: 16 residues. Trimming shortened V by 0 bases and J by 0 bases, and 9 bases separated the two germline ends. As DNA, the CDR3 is TGTGCCAGTAGTATAGATCCCCCCGTCTCCTACAATGAGCAGTTCTTC. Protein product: CASSIDPPVSYNEQFF.

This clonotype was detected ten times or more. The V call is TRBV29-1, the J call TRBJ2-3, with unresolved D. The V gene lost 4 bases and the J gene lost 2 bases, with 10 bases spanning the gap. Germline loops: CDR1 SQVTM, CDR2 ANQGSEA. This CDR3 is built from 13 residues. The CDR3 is CSVGLTVTDTQYF. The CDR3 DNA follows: TGCAGCGTTGGGCTGACGGTCACAGATACGCAGTATTTT.

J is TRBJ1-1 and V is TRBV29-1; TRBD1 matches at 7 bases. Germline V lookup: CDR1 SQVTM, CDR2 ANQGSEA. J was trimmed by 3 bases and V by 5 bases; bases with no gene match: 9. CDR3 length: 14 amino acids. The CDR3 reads CSVRGQAWDTEAFF. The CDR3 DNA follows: TGCAGCGTTCGAGGACAGGCATGGGACACTGAAGCTTTCTTT.

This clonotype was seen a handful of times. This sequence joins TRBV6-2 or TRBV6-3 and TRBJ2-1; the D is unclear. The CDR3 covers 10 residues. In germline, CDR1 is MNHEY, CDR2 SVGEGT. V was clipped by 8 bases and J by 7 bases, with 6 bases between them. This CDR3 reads CASRQNEQFF. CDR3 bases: TGTGCCAGCCGCCAGAATGAGCAGTTCTTC.